A selection of T cell receptor beta chains follows, all from one sample in a study of OX40 agonist ivuxolimab in advanced cancers. The repertoire was sequenced with immunoSEQ multiplex PCR; TCRdb's copy has only in-frame clones and lacks some. The repertoire holds about 69,000 clones, with about three quarters as singletons. The source was CD4+ or CD8+ T cells sorted from blood, collected in a trial of the OX40 agonist ivuxolimab. The receptors shown here come from an adult with an advanced solid tumor such as melanoma, head and neck, liver or kidney cancer. CDR3s include the opening cysteine and the closing phenylalanine or tryptophan. The D gene is left open where the match is weak. A clone size is listed for some rows: how often the clone was seen (once, few, many), or a class if it is expanded.

d_call j_call clone_size v_call cdr3_nt cdr3_aa
- TRBJ2-1 - TRBV25-1 TGTGCCAGCAGTGCACACGGGCCCTTACCTGAGCAGTTCTTC CASSAHGPLPEQFF
- TRBJ1-1 - TRBV9 TGTGCCAGCAGCGTAGGCAGGGCGGGCACTGAAGCTTTCTTT CASSVGRAGTEAFF
- TRBJ1-5 few TRBV19 TGTGCCAGCCGAAGGGGCAATCAGCCCCAGCATTTT CASRRGNQPQHF
- TRBJ2-2 - TRBV11-2 TGTGCCAGCAGCTTAAGGCCTGCGAACACCGGGGAGCTGTTTTTT CASSLRPANTGELFF
TRBD1 TRBJ2-3 - TRBV5-5 TGTGCCAGCAGCCCACAGGGGACAGATACGCAGTATTTT CASSPQGTDTQYF
- TRBJ2-6 - TRBV27 TGTGCCAGCAGTCGGGATCCTGGGGCCAACGTCCTGACTTTC CASSRDPGANVLTF
TRBD1 TRBJ1-5 - TRBV4-1 TGCGCCAGCAGCCCGGGACAGGGAAATTTTGGGACCCAGCATTTT CASSPGQGNFGTQHF
- TRBJ2-2 - TRBV7-3 TGTGCCAGCGCCCGGGGGTCCGGGGAGCTGTTTTTT CASARGSGELFF
- TRBJ1-1 few TRBV2 TGTGCCAGCTCGGGGGGTCCCGAACTTGAAGCTTTCTTT CASSGGPELEAFF
TRBD2 TRBJ2-1 - TRBV27 TGTGCCAGCAGCCTAACCCCGGGACTAGCGGGGGCATTTTACAATGAGCAGTTCTTC CASSLTPGLAGAFYNEQFF
TRBD1 TRBJ1-1 - TRBV27 TGTGCCAGCAGTTCGTCCGGGACAGGGACCGCTGAAGCTTTCTTT CASSSSGTGTAEAFF
TRBD1 TRBJ1-4 few TRBV30 TGTGCCTGGAGTCACCAACTCAGGGGGACTAATGAAAAACTGTTTTTT CAWSHQLRGTNEKLFF
- TRBJ1-1 - TRBV11-2 TGTGCCAGCAGCTCGTCATCGGGATTCCCTGAAGCTTTCTTT CASSSSSGFPEAFF
TRBD2 TRBJ2-7 - TRBV4-2 TGTGCCAGCAGCTTACGGGGGGACTACGAGCAGTACTTC CASSLRGDYEQYF
- TRBJ1-5 few TRBV7-6 TGTGCCAGCAGCTTAGTTAGAGGTCAGCCCCAGCATTTT CASSLVRGQPQHF
- TRBJ1-5 few TRBV28 TGTGCCAGCAGTTTATCTAGGGGACTCACCGATCAGCCCCAGCATTTT CASSLSRGLTDQPQHF
- TRBJ2-7 - TRBV10-3 TGTGCCATCAGTGATCCAGGGGCGGCTACCTACGAGCAGTACTTC CAISDPGAATYEQYF
- TRBJ1-2 - TRBV20-1 TGCAGTGCTCCCAGGCCCAAGGGCTACACCTTC CSAPRPKGYTF
- TRBJ2-1 - TRBV28 TGTGCCAGCAGTTTAATACAAAGCTCCTACAATGAGCAGTTCTTC CASSLIQSSYNEQFF
- TRBJ1-2 - TRBV30 TGTGCCTGGAAGTCAACAGACAAACCACCCTATGGCTACACCTTC CAWKSTDKPPYGYTF
- TRBJ1-6 few TRBV30 TGTGCCTGGAGTGCATTACCGGGACCTGCTTCACCCCTCCACTTT CAWSALPGPASPLHF
- TRBJ2-7 - TRBV28 TGTGCCAGCAGGTACCACAGGGTTCAGGGTTACGAGCAGTACTTC CASRYHRVQGYEQYF
TRBD2 TRBJ2-7 - TRBV7-2 TGTGCCAGCAGCGCGCCAAGCGGGAAGGAGGCCGAGCAGTACTTC CASSAPSGKEAEQYF
- TRBJ2-7 - TRBV7-2 TGTGCCAGCAGCTCTGGAGGGGGACGGCTCGCCTACGAGCAGTACTTC CASSSGGGRLAYEQYF
TRBD1 TRBJ1-5 - TRBV19 TGTGCCAGTAGTATAATGGGGACAGGACAGCCCCAGCATTTT CASSIMGTGQPQHF
- TRBJ2-3 - TRBV18 TGTGCCAGCTCACTCTATTTGGATACGCAGTATTTT CASSLYLDTQYF
TRBD2 TRBJ2-7 - TRBV4-1 TGCGCCAGCAGCCAGGGGACTAGCCCCTACGAGCAGTACTTC CASSQGTSPYEQYF
- TRBJ2-5 - TRBV11-2 TGTGCCAGCAGCTGGCGGAGCCGTGGGGAGACCCAGTACTTC CASSWRSRGETQYF
- TRBJ1-1 - TRBV28 TGTGCCAGCGGAGGTGGGAACACTGAAGCTTTCTTT CASGGGNTEAFF
- TRBJ1-4 - TRBV18 TGTGCCAGCTCACCACCTGGAAGGTCAACTAATGAAAAACTGTTTTTT CASSPPGRSTNEKLFF
- TRBJ1-3 - TRBV30 TGTGCCTGGTGGAGGGCCGCAAGCTCTGGAAACACCATATATTTT CAWWRAASSGNTIYF
TRBD1 TRBJ1-4 - TRBV6-1 TGTGCCAGCACTTTCGACAGGGCTAATGAAAAACTGTTTTTT CASTFDRANEKLFF
- TRBJ2-5 - TRBV6-1 TGTGCCACTGGGGCCAGTGGCAGGGCAGAGACCCAGTACTTC CATGASGRAETQYF
- TRBJ2-7 - TRBV27 TGTGCCAGCAGGCGACAGGGAGGTAGCGAGCAGTACTTC CASRRQGGSEQYF
- TRBJ2-5 - TRBV18 TGTGCCAGCTCACCTCAGAACAGTTTAGAGACCCAGTACTTC CASSPQNSLETQYF
TRBD2 TRBJ2-1 once TRBV5-4 TGTGCCAGCAGCTTCCCGGGGAGGGGTAGCAATGAGCAGTTCTTC CASSFPGRGSNEQFF
- TRBJ2-7 - TRBV7-6 TGTGCCAGCAGCCGAGTTTCCGGGGGTAACGAGCAGTACTTC CASSRVSGGNEQYF
- TRBJ1-2 - TRBV6-5 TGTGCCAGCAGTCCTCCGGCCGGCCTGGGGAATGGCTACACCTTC CASSPPAGLGNGYTF
TRBD1 TRBJ2-5 few TRBV11-2 TGTGCCAGCAGCCCTGGACAGGGGGAGACCCAGTACTTC CASSPGQGETQYF